The 28 T cell receptor beta chains below come from one sample, sequenced in a study of T-cell memory formation after mild COVID-19 (dated by TCRdb to the early 2020s). Libraries were constructed by 5' RACE. For sequencing, an Illumina NovaSeq 6000 was employed. In-frame beta chains were kept once TCRdb had trimmed the public reads at Q25 with fastp and called clones with MiXCR. Identical CDR3 protein sequences are pooled into one entry, listed with their most common genes and DNA. The sample data list about 400,000 distinct CDR3 sequences, and about 25% of these were observed just once. The ten largest account for about an eighth of the sample. Source material: PBMCs or a T cell subset sorted from them (not recorded which). The origin of the receptors is an adult woman who had mild COVID-19 (a few samples of this study predate the infection). The sample titles of this study are shuffled in the database, so cell type and time point are left out; the donor was told from shared clones.

This clonotype has just a few counts. The rearrangement uses TRBV27 and TRBJ2-7; 7 bases are a match to TRBD1. Per germline, CDR1 MNHEY and CDR2 SMNVEV (reference sequence). The CDR3 covers 11 residues. The V and J ends lost 10 bases and 5 bases, in that order; junction bases with no gene match: 5. The chain's CDR3 is CATPGQDEQYF. CDR3 nucleotides: TGTGCCACCCCAGGACAGGACGAGCAGTACTTC.

This chain uses TRBV24-1 with TRBJ2-3, with 9 bases aligning to TRBD1. The CDR3 consists of 16 residues. Germline lookup yields CDR1 KGHDR and CDR2 SFDVKD. The V segment lost 5 bases and the J segment 4 bases; nucleotides outside the gene matches: 9. The chain's CDR3 is CATSASPGQGADTQYF. The CDR3 DNA is TGTGCCACCAGTGCATCGCCGGGACAGGGCGCAGATACGCAGTATTTT.

The chain recombines TRBV6-5 with TRBJ2-7; D is unclear. V dropped 0 bases and J dropped 5 bases, with 8 bases sitting between them. The CDR3 loop spans 13 amino acids. The V gene's germline CDR1 is MNHEY and CDR2 SVGAGI. CDR3 amino acids: CASSYSIADEQYF. Written as DNA, the CDR3 is TGTGCCAGCAGTTACTCGATTGCAGACGAGCAGTACTTC.

This clonotype has more than one count but fewer than ten. This chain connects TRBV7-9 to TRBJ2-4; 7 bases agree with TRBD2. J lost 3 bases, V lost 2 bases, and 7 bases had no gene match. The CDR3 runs 16 residues. Germline V lookup: CDR1 SEHNR, CDR2 FQNEAQ (reference sequence). DNA for the CDR3: TGTGCCAGCAGCTTATCGGGGGGTATCGACAAAAACATTCAGTACTTC. This translates into CASSLSGGIDKNIQYF.

The J gene is TRBJ2-1, the V gene TRBV12-3 or TRBV12-4; 13 nucleotides agree with TRBD2. This CDR3 has 15 amino acids. V was pared by 2 bases and J by 6 bases, with 1 base of the junction left unmatched. The DNA of the CDR3 is TGTGCCAGCAGTTTAAGACTAGCGGGAGGCAATGAGCAGTTCTTC. This sequence encodes CASSLRLAGGNEQFF.

Points on this clonotype: One end of the junction fails to match germline, which may point to a read error. The chain joins TRBV7-9 to TRBJ1-4, with no clear D. CDR1 SEHNR and CDR2 FQNEAQ come from the germline V gene (reference sequence). CDR3 length: 12 residues. CDR3 nucleotides: TGTGCCAGCAGCTTAGCAGGTGGCAGCAGAATATTT. It yields the protein CASSLAGGSRIF.

There are a few counts of this clonotype. J is TRBJ2-3 and V is TRBV6-5; D might be TRBD2 (5 bases). V was cut by 4 bases and J by 0 bases, with 8 bases left in between. The CDR3 runs to 14 residues. The germline V gene encodes CDR1 MNHEY and CDR2 SVGAGI. Here the CDR3 reads CASSSRVSTDTQYF. The CDR3 bases are TGTGCCAGCAGTTCGAGGGTGAGCACAGATACGCAGTATTTT.

The V call is TRBV5-1, the J call TRBJ2-7; TRBD1 agrees at 7 bases. After removal of 4 bases from V and 2 bases from J, the junction contained 12 bases not matched to a gene. Germline V lookup: CDR1 SGHRS, CDR2 YFSETQ. The CDR3 totals 16 residues. The DNA of the CDR3 is TGCGCCAGCAGCCCCCTGAAAACAGGGGCGCCCTACGAGCAGTACTTC. This encodes CASSPLKTGAPYEQYF.

This chain joins TRBV7-9 and TRBJ2-7, with 10 bases identical to TRBD2. Germline V gene lookup returns CDR1 SEHNR and CDR2 FQNEAQ (reference sequence). This CDR3 has 15 amino acids. Trimming took 3 bases from V and 3 from J; bases not matched to a gene: 5. The CDR3 is CASSFPASGSYEQYF. The CDR3 bases are TGTGCCAGCAGCTTCCCGGCTAGCGGGAGCTACGAGCAGTACTTC.

This clonotype was detected many times. The rearrangement joins TRBV5-6 to TRBJ2-1; no firm D call. The CDR3 consists of 11 residues. V lost 1 base, J lost 6 bases, and 2 bases lay in between. Germline V gene data show CDR1 as SGHDT and CDR2 as YYEEEE. The CDR3 loop is CASSLINEQFF. CDR3 sequence (DNA): TGTGCCAGCAGCTTGATCAATGAGCAGTTCTTC.

This clonotype has more than one count but fewer than ten. This chain connects TRBV4-1 to TRBJ2-1; D uncertain. The CDR3 covers 13 residues. The V gene's germline CDR1 is MGHRA and CDR2 YSYEKL. The V end lost 1 base, the J end lost 9 bases, and 10 bases lay between the germline ends. The CDR3 region has the DNA TGCGCCAGCAGCCAAGTCTCTCCATCTGAGCAGTTCTTC. Amino acids: CASSQVSPSEQFF.

In its sample, this clonotype was seen a few times. This chain links TRBV12-3 or TRBV12-4 with TRBJ1-1, with 7 bases aligning to TRBD1. This CDR3 comprises 15 residues. J gave up 0 bases and V 6 bases, and 7 bases lay outside the gene matches. The CDR3 nucleotides are TGTGCCAGCAGGTTAAACAGGGGCCTGAACACTGAAGCTTTCTTT. The encoded protein is CASRLNRGLNTEAFF.

This clonotype was recorded a few times. V and J are TRBV4-3 and TRBJ2-2; the D is unclear. The CDR3 spans 17 residues. Germline V CDR1 and CDR2: LGHNA, YSLEER. Trimming took off 0 bases at V and 7 bases at J, with 18 bases between the two ends. CDR3 amino acids: CASSQDRVGTLNGELFF. Here the CDR3 DNA reads TGCGCCAGCAGCCAAGATCGGGTTGGTACCCTCAACGGGGAGCTGTTTTTT.

V is TRBV2 and J is TRBJ2-3; 9 bases map to TRBD1. The CDR3 covers 16 residues. Germline V CDR1 and CDR2: SNHLY, FYNNEI. Unmatched junction bases numbered 9, after V lost 5 bases and J lost 3 bases. The CDR3 region is CASSTLDRGRTDTQYF. CDR3 nucleotides: TGTGCCAGCAGTACGTTGGACAGGGGTCGGACAGATACGCAGTATTTT.

This clonotype was counted only a few times. The rearrangement uses TRBV7-6 and TRBJ2-7; D tentatively reads TRBD1 or TRBD2 (5 bases each). This CDR3 region has 15 residues. V was clipped by 2 bases and J by 0 bases, with 11 bases between them. The V gene's germline CDR1 is SGHVS and CDR2 FNYEAQ. CDR3 sequence reads: CASSLLGGSSYEQYF. CDR3 nucleotide sequence: TGTGCCAGCAGCTTACTTGGGGGAAGCTCCTACGAGCAGTACTTC.

This clonotype was picked up a small number of times. This rearrangement joins TRBV13 to TRBJ1-3; D is uncertain. CDR3 length: 16 residues. Trimming removed 1 base at V and 0 bases at J, with 10 bases between. Germline V CDR1 and CDR2: PRHDT, FYEKMQ (reference sequence). CDR3 nucleotide sequence: TGTGCCAGCAGCTTAGCCTCGATAAGCTCTGGAAACACCATATATTTT. As protein: CASSLASISSGNTIYF. Complete variable domain (other parts from reference TRBV13 and TRBJ1-3): AAGVIQSPRHLIKEKRETATLKCYPIPRHDTVYWYQQGPGQDPQFLISFYEKMQSDKGSIPDRFSAQQFSDYHSELNMSSLELGDSALYFCASSLASISSGNTIYFGEGSWLTVV.

There are many counts of this clonotype. The chain joins TRBV5-5 to TRBJ2-7; 9 positions agree with TRBD2. CDR3 size: 14 residues. The V gene end was trimmed by 5 bases and the J gene end by 3 bases; junction bases not matched to a gene: 6. Germline V gives CDR1 SGHKS, CDR2 YYEKEE (reference sequence). CDR3 amino acids: CASSLASGDYEQYF. The CDR3 region has the DNA TGTGCCAGCAGTCTGGCTAGCGGGGACTACGAGCAGTACTTC.

This clonotype was recorded a few times. The gene calls are TRBV2 and TRBJ2-2; D is undetermined. This CDR3 spans 13 amino acids. V lost 4 bases and J lost 5, with 8 bases in between. The germline gives CDR1 SNHLY, CDR2 FYNNEI. The chain's CDR3 is CASSADRTGELFF. The CDR3 coding sequence is TGTGCCAGCAGTGCGGATAGAACCGGGGAGCTGTTTTTT.

The chain joins TRBV7-6 to TRBJ2-3; 8 nucleotides agree with TRBD1. The ends lost 4 bases at V and 0 bases at J; junction bases unmatched: 6. The V gene's germline CDR1 is SGHVS and CDR2 FNYEAQ. The CDR3 spans 16 residues. The CDR3 nucleotides read TGTGCCAGCAGCTCCTACAGGGGGGCCAGCACAGATACGCAGTATTTT. Amino acids: CASSSYRGASTDTQYF. The full variable domain, in which reference TRBV7-6 and TRBJ2-3 provide the parts outside the CDR3, is GAGVSQSPRYKVTKRGQDVALRCDPISGHVSLYWYRQALGQGPEFLTYFNYEAQQDKSGLPNDRFSAERPEGSISTLTIQRTEQRDSAMYRCASSSYRGASTDTQYFGPGTRLTVL.

This chain links TRBV4-3 with TRBJ2-1; 7 nucleotides align to TRBD1. V lost 1 base and J lost 9; bases outside the gene matches: 3. Germline V lookup: CDR1 LGHNA, CDR2 YSLEER. The CDR3 covers 13 residues. The CDR3 protein is CASSQVQGREQFF. Written as DNA, the CDR3 is TGCGCCAGCAGCCAAGTACAGGGGCGTGAGCAGTTCTTC.

The chain is built from TRBV11-1 and TRBJ2-2; D is perhaps TRBD2 (6 bases). This CDR3 comprises 15 residues. The germline V gene has CDR1 SGHAT and CDR2 FQDESV (reference sequence). Trimming left V 3 bases short and J 7 bases short, with 15 bases between. The CDR3: CASSLRDSLGGELFF. DNA for the CDR3: TGTGCCAGCAGCTTGCGGGACTCCTTGGGCGGGGAGCTGTTTTTT. Full variable domain (remainder filled in from reference TRBV11-1 and TRBJ2-2): EAEVAQSPRYKITEKSQAVAFWCDPISGHATLYWYRQILGQGPELLVQFQDESVVDDSQLPKDRFSAERLKGVDSTLKIQPAELGDSAMYLCASSLRDSLGGELFFGEGSRLTVL.

The gene calls are TRBV5-1 and TRBJ1-1, with 8 bases matching TRBD1. V was clipped by 0 bases and J by 7 bases; unmatched bases: 5. The CDR3 covers 14 residues. Germline V gene lookup returns CDR1 SGHRS and CDR2 YFSETQ. CDR3 loop: CASSLGGTGDEAFF. The CDR3 nucleotides are TGCGCCAGCAGCTTGGGAGGGACAGGAGATGAAGCTTTCTTT.

J is TRBJ2-3 and V is TRBV4-2; 9 bases line up with TRBD2. Losses at the gene ends were 3 bases for V and 2 bases for J; bases not matched to a gene: 9. CDR1 and CDR2 from the germline V gene are LGHNA and YNFKEQ. CDR3 length: 17 amino acids. CDR3 sequence (DNA): TGTGCCAGCAGCCAGGGAAGACTAGCGGAGCCCACAGATACGCAGTATTTT. Translated: CASSQGRLAEPTDTQYF.

This clonotype was seen a handful of times. The rearrangement joins TRBV24-1 to TRBJ2-5, with D tentatively TRBD1 or TRBD2 (5 bases each). Trimming removed 8 bases at V and 1 base at J, with 16 bases between. CDR1 is KGHDR and CDR2 is SFDVKD in the germline V gene. The CDR3 consists of 15 residues. The CDR3 here is CATTGGVASQETQYF. As DNA, the CDR3 is TGTGCCACCACTGGGGGAGTAGCGAGCCAAGAGACCCAGTACTTC.

This chain joins TRBV2 and TRBJ2-5, with D perhaps matching TRBD1 or TRBD2 (6 bases each). Germline V gives CDR1 SNHLY, CDR2 FYNNEI. The CDR3 has 16 residues. The V and J ends lost 6 bases and 2 bases respectively, with 19 bases between them. The CDR3 loop reads CASRTGAGVKQETQYF. For the CDR3, the DNA is TGTGCCAGCAGAACGGGGGCCGGGGTCAAGCAAGAGACCCAGTACTTC.

The V gene is TRBV24-1, the J gene TRBJ2-2; 10 nucleotides line up with TRBD1. The CDR3 spans 18 residues. V shed 4 bases, J shed 8 bases, and the junction held 15 bases outside the gene matches. The germline V gene has CDR1 KGHDR and CDR2 SFDVKD. The CDR3 loop reads CATSDHRQGASYSGELFF. The CDR3 nucleotides are TGTGCCACCAGTGACCATCGACAGGGGGCTTCGTATTCTGGGGAGCTGTTTTTT.

This clonotype has more than one count but fewer than ten. V usage is TRBV12-3 or TRBV12-4 and J usage is TRBJ2-3, with D maybe TRBD2 (6 bases). The V gene lost 4 bases and the J gene lost 0 bases, with 11 bases spanning the gap. The CDR3 contains 15 residues. The CDR3 here is CASSYVGTSTDTQYF. CDR3 DNA sequence: TGTGCCAGCAGTTATGTAGGGACTAGCACAGATACGCAGTATTTT.

The chain carries TRBV6-5 and TRBJ1-2; 9 bases fit TRBD1. V shed 6 bases and J 4 bases; nucleotides not matched to a gene: 6. This CDR3 has 14 residues. Germline CDR1 is MNHEY and CDR2 is SVGAGI. The CDR3: CASSYDRGSYGYTF. DNA of the CDR3: TGTGCCAGCAGCTATGACAGGGGGTCCTATGGCTACACCTTC.